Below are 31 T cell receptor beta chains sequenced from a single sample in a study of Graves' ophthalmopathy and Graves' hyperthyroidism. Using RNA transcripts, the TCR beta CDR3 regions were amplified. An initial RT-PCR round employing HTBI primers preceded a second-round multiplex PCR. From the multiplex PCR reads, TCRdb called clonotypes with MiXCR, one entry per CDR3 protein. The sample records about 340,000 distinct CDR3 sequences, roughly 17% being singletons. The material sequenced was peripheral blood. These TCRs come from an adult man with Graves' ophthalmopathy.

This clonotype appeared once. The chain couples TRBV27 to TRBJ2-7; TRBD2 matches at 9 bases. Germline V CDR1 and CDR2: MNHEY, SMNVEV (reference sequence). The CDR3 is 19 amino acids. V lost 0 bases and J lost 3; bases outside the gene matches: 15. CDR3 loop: CASSLSIGLAGDSVYEQYF. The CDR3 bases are TGTGCCAGCAGTTTATCGATAGGGTTAGCGGGAGATTCTGTCTACGAGCAGTACTTC.

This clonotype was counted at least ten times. CDR3 DNA sequence: TGTGCCAGCAGTTTCGGACAATCAGATGGCTACACCTTC. This gives the protein CASSFGQSDGYTF. This rearrangement joins TRBV28 to TRBJ1-2; possible D gene TRBD1, 5 bases. Germline CDR1 and CDR2: MDHEN and SYDVKM. The CDR3 totals 13 residues. V lost 3 bases to trimming and J lost 6 bases, with 11 bases between them.

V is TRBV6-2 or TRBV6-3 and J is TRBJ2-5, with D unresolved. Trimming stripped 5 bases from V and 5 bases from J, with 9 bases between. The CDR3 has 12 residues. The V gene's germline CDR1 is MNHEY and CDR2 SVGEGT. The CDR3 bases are TGTGCCAGCAGTCGCCTCGGGGAGACCCAGTACTTC. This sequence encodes CASSRLGETQYF.

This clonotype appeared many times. DNA for the CDR3: TGTGCCAGCAGCCGAGGGGGAGGGAGCACAGATACGCAGTATTTT. Amino acid sequence: CASSRGGGSTDTQYF. The rearrangement uses TRBV6-1 and TRBJ2-3; tentatively, D is TRBD2 (7 bases). The CDR3 loop spans 15 amino acids. The germline V gene encodes CDR1 MNHNS and CDR2 SASEGT. The V end was cut by 6 bases, the J end by 0 bases, with 13 bases between.

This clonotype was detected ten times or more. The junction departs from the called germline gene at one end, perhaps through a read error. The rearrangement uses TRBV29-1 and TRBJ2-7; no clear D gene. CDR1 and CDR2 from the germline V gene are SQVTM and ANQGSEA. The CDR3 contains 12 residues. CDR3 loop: CSVGINSHEQYF. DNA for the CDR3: TGCAGCGTTGGTATCAACTCCCACGAGCAGTACTTC.

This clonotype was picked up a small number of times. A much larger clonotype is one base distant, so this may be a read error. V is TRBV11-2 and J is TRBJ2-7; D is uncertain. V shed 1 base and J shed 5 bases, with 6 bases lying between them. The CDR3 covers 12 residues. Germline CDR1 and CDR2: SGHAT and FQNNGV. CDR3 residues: CASSLGSHEQYF. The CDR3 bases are TGTGCCAGCAGCTTAGGGAGCCACGAGCAGTACTTC.

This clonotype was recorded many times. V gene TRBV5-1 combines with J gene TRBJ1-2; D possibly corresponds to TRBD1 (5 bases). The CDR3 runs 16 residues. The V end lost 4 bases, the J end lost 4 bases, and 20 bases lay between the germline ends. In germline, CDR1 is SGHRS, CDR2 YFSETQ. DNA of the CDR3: TGCGCCAGCAGCCCGGAAGGTCAAAGGGGAGGCTATGGCTACACCTTC. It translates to CASSPEGQRGGYGYTF.

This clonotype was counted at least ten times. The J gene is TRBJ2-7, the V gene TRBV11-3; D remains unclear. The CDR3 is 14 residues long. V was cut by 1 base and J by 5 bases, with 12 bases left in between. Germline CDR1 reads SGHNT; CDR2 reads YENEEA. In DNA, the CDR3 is TGTGCCAGCAGCTTAGTGAGTGCAGGTGACGAGCAGTACTTC. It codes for CASSLVSAGDEQYF.

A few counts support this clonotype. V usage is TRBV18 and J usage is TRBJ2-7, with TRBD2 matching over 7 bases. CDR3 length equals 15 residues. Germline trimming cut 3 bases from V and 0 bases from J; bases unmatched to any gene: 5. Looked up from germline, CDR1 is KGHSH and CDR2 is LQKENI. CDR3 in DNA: TGTGCCAGCTCACCTGCGGGCGGGAGCTCCTACGAGCAGTACTTC. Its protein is CASSPAGGSSYEQYF.

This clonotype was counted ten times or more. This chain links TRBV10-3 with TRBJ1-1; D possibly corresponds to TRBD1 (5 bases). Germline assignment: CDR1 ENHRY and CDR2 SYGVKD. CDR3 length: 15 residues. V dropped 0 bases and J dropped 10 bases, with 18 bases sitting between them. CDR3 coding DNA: TGTGCCATCAGTGAGTCAACGGGAGGGGCCCTTGGAGCTTTCTTT. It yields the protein CAISESTGGALGAFF.

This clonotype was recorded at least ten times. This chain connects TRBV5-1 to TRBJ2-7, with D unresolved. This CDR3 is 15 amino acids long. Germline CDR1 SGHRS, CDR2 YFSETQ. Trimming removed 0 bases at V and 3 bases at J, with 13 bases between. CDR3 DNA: TGCGCCAGCAGCTTGGGCCCCCCTATGGGCTACGAGCAGTACTTC. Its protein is CASSLGPPMGYEQYF.

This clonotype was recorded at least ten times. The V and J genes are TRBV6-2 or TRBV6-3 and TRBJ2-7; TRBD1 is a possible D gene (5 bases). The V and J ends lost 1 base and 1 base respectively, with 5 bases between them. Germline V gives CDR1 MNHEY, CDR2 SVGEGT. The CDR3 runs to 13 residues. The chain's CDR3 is CASSYYRSYEQYF. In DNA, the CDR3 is TGTGCCAGCAGTTACTACAGGTCCTACGAGCAGTACTTC.

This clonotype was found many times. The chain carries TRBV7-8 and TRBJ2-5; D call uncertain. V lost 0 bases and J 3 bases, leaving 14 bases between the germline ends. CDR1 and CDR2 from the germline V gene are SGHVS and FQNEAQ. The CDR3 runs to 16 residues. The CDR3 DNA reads TGTGCCAGCAGCTTAGCCCCCCGTAGAGCGAAAGAGACCCAGTACTTC. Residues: CASSLAPRRAKETQYF. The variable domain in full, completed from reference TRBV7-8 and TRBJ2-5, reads GAGVSQSPRYKVAKRGQDVALRCDPISGHVSLFWYQQALGQGPEFLTYFQNEAQLDKSGLPSDRFFAERPEGSVSTLKIQRTQQEDSAVYLCASSLAPRRAKETQYFGPGTRLLVL.

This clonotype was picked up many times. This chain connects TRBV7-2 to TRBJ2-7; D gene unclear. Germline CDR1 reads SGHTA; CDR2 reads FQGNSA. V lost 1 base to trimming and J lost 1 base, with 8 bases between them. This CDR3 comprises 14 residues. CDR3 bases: TGTGCCAGCAGCTTAGGATCGGTTTCCTACGAGCAGTACTTC. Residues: CASSLGSVSYEQYF.

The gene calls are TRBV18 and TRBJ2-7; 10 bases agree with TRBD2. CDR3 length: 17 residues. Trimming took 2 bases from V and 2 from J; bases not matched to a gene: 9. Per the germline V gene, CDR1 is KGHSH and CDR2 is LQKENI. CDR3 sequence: CASSPSGLAAAAYEQYF. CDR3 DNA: TGTGCCAGCTCACCATCCGGACTAGCGGCCGCTGCCTACGAGCAGTACTTC.

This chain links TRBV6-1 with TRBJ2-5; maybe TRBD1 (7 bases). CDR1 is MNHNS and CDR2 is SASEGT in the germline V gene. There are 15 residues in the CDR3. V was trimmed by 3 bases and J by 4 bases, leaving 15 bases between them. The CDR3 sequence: CASSEGQLGGETQYF. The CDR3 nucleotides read TGTGCCAGCAGTGAGGGACAGCTCGGGGGAGAGACCCAGTACTTC.

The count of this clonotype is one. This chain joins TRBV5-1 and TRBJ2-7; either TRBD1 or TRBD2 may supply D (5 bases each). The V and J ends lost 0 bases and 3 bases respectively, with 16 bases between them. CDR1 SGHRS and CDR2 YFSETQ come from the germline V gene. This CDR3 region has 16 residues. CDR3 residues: CASSLDLAGTYYEQYF. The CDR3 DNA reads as TGCGCCAGCAGCTTGGACTTAGCAGGGACGTACTACGAGCAGTACTTC.

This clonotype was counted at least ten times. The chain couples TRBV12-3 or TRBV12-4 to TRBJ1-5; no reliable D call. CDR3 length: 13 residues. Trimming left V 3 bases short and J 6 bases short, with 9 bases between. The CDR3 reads CASSLAGGQPQHF. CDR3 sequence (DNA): TGTGCCAGCAGTTTGGCGGGAGGTCAGCCCCAGCATTTT.

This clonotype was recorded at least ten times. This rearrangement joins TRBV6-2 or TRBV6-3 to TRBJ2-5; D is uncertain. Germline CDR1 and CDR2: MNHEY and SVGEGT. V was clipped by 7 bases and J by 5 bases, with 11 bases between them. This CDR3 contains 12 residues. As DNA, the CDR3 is TGTGCCAGCAAGGGCCCAAAGGAGACCCAGTACTTC. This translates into CASKGPKETQYF.

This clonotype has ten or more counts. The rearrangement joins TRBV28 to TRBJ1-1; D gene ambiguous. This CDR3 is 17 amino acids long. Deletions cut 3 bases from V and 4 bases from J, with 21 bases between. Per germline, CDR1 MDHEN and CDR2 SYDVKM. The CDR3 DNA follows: TGTGCCAGCAGTTTCGGACTAAATCGGGGATGGGGCACTGAAGCTTTCTTT. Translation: CASSFGLNRGWGTEAFF.

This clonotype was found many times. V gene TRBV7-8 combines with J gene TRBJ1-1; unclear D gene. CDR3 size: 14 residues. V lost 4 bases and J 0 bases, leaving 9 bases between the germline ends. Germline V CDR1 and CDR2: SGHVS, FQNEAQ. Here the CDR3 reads CASSWYTVNTEAFF. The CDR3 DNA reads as TGTGCCAGCAGCTGGTATACAGTGAACACTGAAGCTTTCTTT.

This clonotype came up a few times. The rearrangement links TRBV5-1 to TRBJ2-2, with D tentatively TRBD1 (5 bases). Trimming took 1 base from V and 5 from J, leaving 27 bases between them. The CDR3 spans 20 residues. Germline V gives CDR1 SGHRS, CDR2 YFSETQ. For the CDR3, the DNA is TGCGCCAGCAGCTTGAGGGTGGCCCAGGGCCGATTCGATATGACCGGGGAGCTGTTTTTT. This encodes CASSLRVAQGRFDMTGELFF.

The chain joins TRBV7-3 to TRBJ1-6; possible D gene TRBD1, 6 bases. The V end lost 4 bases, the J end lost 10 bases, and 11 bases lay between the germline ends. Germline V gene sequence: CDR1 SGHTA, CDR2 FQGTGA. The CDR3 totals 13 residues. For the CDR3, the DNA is TGTGCCAGCAGCTCGGGGGGCGGCTCACCCCTCCACTTT. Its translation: CASSSGGGSPLHF. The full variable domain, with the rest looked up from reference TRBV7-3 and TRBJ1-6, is GAGVSQTPSNKVTEKGKYVELRCDPISGHTALYWYRQSLGQGPEFLIYFQGTGAADDSGLPNDRFFAVRPEGSVSTLKIQRTERGDSAVYLCASSSGGGSPLHFGNGTRLTVT.

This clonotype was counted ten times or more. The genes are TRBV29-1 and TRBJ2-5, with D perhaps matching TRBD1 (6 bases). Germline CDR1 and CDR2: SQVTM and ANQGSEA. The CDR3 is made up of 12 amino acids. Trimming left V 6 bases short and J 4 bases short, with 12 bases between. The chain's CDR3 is CSVSTGGETQYF. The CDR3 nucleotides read TGCAGCGTCTCGACAGGCGGAGAGACCCAGTACTTC.

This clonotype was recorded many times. CDR3 protein: CASSYGTSGRRETQYF. CDR3 sequence (DNA): TGTGCCAGCAGTTACGGGACTAGCGGGAGAAGGGAGACCCAGTACTTC. V usage is TRBV6-2 or TRBV6-3 and J usage is TRBJ2-5; 14 bases map to TRBD2. Germline-derived CDR1 and CDR2 are MNHEY and SVGEGT. Losses at the gene ends were 2 bases for V and 5 bases for J; bases not matched to a gene: 4. The CDR3 covers 16 residues.

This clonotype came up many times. CDR3 in amino acids: CASRKQGALLTLHF. CDR3 DNA sequence: TGTGCCAGCAGGAAACAGGGGGCGCTTTTGACCCTCCACTTT. The chain joins TRBV28 to TRBJ1-6; 9 nucleotides align to TRBD1. Germline V gene lookup returns CDR1 MDHEN and CDR2 SYDVKM. The length of the CDR3 is 14 residues. V lost 6 bases and J lost 14; bases outside the gene matches: 11.

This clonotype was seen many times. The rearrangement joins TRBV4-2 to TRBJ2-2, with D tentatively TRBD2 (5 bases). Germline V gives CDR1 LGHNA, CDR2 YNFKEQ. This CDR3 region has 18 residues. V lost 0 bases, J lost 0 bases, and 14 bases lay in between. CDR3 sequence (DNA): TGTGCCAGCAGCCAAGATTCGAGTGTAGCGACGAACACCGGGGAGCTGTTTTTT. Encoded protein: CASSQDSSVATNTGELFF.

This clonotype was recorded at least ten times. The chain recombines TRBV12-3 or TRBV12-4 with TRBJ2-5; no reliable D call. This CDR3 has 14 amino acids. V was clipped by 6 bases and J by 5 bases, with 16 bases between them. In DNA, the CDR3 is TGTGCCAGCAGCCCCTTCCTCACGGAGGAGACCCAGTACTTC. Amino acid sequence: CASSPFLTEETQYF.

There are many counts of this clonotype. The CDR3 loop is CASSRSGGRAFF. The DNA for the CDR3 is TGTGCCAGCAGTCGTTCGGGGGGAAGAGCTTTCTTT. The chain employs TRBV11-3 and TRBJ1-1; weak D call: TRBD1 (5 bases). CDR3 size: 12 residues. V dropped 6 bases and J dropped 10 bases, with 15 bases sitting between them. Germline values: CDR1 SGHNT, CDR2 YENEEA.

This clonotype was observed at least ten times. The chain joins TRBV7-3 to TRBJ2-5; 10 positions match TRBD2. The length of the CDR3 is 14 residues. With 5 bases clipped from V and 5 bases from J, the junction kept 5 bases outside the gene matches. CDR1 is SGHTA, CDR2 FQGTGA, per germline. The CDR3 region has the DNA TGTGCCAGCAGCGGAGCGGGAGGGCCCGAGACCCAGTACTTC. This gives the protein CASSGAGGPETQYF. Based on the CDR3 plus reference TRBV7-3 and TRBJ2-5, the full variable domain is GAGVSQTPSNKVTEKGKYVELRCDPISGHTALYWYRQSLGQGPEFLIYFQGTGAADDSGLPNDRFFAVRPEGSVSTLKIQRTERGDSAVYLCASSGAGGPETQYFGPGTRLLVL.

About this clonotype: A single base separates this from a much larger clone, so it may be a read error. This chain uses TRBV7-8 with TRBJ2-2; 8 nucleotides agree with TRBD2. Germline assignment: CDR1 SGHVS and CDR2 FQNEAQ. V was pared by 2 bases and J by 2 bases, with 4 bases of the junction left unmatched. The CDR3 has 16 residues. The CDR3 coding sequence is TGTGCCAGCAGCTTACGGGGGGGACTAAACACCGGGGAGCTGTTTTTT. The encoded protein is CASSLRGGLNTGELFF.